These T cell receptor beta chains were read from a single sample in a study of regulatory T cells after allogeneic stem cell transplantation. Using its own MiXCR run on the 5' RACE reads, TCRdb lists one record per CDR3 protein. The sample consists of about 4,800 distinct CDR3 sequences, around 97% of them appearing once. The sample consisted of sorted CD4+ T cells from blood (whether regulatory or conventional is not recorded), taken 30 days after allogeneic stem cell transplant. These TCRs come from a human patient who had an allogeneic stem cell transplant, so the T cells may come from the graft donor. Each CDR3 is given with its conserved first and last residue.

V	J	CDR3
TRBV5-1	TRBJ2-7	CPRQPGTGGNYYEQYF
TRBV5-1	TRBJ2-7	CASQPWTGGNYYERYF
TRBV6-5	TRBJ2-4	CGGRQGGKEMQYF
TRBV5-5	TRBJ2-1	CAGSWVARGPYNEQFF
TRBV5-1	-	CASSGTVLENQFF
TRBV2	TRBJ1-6	CASSPMSSCKRPHHF
TRBV10-3	TRBJ2-3	CGVSLESTDTQYF
TRBV20-1	TRBJ2-7	CSAGVGAGWSSEQYF
TRBV5-1	TRBJ1-2	CASSLRGHTYYDYSF
TRBV18	TRBJ1-2	CTSSASDRGTGYTF
TRBV6-5	TRBJ2-4	CAGSRGGKNMQYF
TRBV20-1	TRBJ1-5	CSARGRLSTGPQHF
TRBV20-1	TRBJ2-5	CSSSVEGPRETHYF
TRBV20-1	-	CSATPTSDDQETQFF
TRBV5-4	TRBJ2-5	CASSLKGPGTETQSF
TRBV6-5	TRBJ1-4	CGARRYGTDETLLF
TRBV9	TRBJ2-7	CASDPCALGEQYF
TRBV19	TRBJ2-7	CASGVGITYEQYF
TRBV2	TRBJ2-2	CYSSGDRAELVGELFF
TRBV11-3	TRBJ2-7	CASSIAPGTPHEQYF
TRBV29-1	TRBJ2-1	CSVTTGTGNANNEQCF
TRBV29-1	TRBJ2-1	CSMTPRRGVSYNEQFF
TRBV5-1	TRBJ2-7	CASAWREGAVCDQYF
TRBV9	TRBJ2-7	CTNSILDETNEHYF
TRBV5-5	TRBJ2-1	CASSLVARGPYNARFF
TRBV5-1	TRBJ1-2	CGSSTGGGRNDGYNF
TRBV20-1	TRBJ2-3	CSGREPAGEGDEQYF
TRBV5-4	TRBJ2-5	CGSSLKGQGKEAQYF
TRBV5-1	TRBJ1-2	CASSLGSGYYGYTF
TRBV29-1	TRBJ1-2	CIAEAYGYTF
TRBV29-1	TRBJ2-1	CSVTPGTGVTYRERFF
TRBV5-1	TRBJ2-1	CASSLGTSGSLSYDEQFF
TRBV20-1	TRBJ2-5	CSASVGGPRGTQYF
TRBV5-1	TRBJ2-5	CASSLYGRGRSSLQETQYF
TRBV7-2	TRBJ1-1	CASSSPNKCGEAFF
TRBV5-1	TRBJ2-7	CASSWLAGSMYERYF